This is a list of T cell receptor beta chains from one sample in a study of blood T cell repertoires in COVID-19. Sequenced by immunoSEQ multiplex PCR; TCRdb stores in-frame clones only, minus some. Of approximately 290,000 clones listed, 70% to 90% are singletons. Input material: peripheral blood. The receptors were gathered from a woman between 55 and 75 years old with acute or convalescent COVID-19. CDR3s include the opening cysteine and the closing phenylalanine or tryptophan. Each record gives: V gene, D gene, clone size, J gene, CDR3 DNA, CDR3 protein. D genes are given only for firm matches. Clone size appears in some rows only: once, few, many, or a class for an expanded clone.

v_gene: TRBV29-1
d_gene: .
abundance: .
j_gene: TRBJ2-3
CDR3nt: TGCAGCGTTGTCCTCGGAACGCGGCAGCGCACAGATACGCAGTATTTT
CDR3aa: CSVVLGTRQRTDTQYF

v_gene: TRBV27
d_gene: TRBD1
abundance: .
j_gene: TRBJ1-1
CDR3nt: TGTGCCAGCAGTTTAGGTCGTGGCAGGGGGCTTTTGGTGAACACTGAAGCTTTCTTT
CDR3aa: CASSLGRGRGLLVNTEAFF

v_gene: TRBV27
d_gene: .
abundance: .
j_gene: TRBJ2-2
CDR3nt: TGTGCCAGCAGTCCAGGACAGACCACCGGGGAGCTGTTTTTT
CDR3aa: CASSPGQTTGELFF

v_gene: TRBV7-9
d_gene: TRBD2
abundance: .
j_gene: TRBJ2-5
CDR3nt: TGTGCCAGCAGCCCGCCGGGACTAGCGGGAGGAGGACAGTACTTC
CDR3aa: CASSPPGLAGGGQYF

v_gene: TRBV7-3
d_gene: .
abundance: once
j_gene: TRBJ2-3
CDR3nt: TGTGCCAGCAGCTTGCAAGCTCTAGGGGCGGATACGCAGTATTTT
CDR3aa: CASSLQALGADTQYF

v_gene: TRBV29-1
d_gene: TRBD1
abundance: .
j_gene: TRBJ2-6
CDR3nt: TGCAGCGTCAGAACCGACAGGGGCCCCTCTGGGGCCAACGTCCTGACTTTC
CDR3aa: CSVRTDRGPSGANVLTF

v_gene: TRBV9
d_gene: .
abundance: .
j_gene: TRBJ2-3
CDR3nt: TGTGCCAGCAGCGTAGAGTTAGCTAGTAGCCGCACAGATACGCAGTATTTT
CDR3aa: CASSVELASSRTDTQYF

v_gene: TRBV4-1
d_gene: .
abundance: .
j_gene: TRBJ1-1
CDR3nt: TGCGCCAGCAGCCAAGTTACCGCAGGGAAAATGAACACTGAAGCTTTCTTT
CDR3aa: CASSQVTAGKMNTEAFF

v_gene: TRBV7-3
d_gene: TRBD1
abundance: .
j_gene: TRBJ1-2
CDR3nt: TGTGCCAGCGGCCGCGCGACAGGGTCTGGCTACACCTTC
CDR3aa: CASGRATGSGYTF

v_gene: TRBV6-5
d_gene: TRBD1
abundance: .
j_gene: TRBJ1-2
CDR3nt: TGTGCCAGCGGACAGGCCTTACCTTATGGCTACACCTTC
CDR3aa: CASGQALPYGYTF

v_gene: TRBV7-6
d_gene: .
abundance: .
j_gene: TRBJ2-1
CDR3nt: TGTGCCAGCAGCTTCCGCCGGATTGGGGGGACGGACTATGAGCAGTTCTTC
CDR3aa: CASSFRRIGGTDYEQFF

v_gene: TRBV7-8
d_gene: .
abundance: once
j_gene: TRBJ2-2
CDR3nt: TGTGCCAGCAGCTTAGATTTGATGGGCCGCGGGGAGCTGTTTTTT
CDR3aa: CASSLDLMGRGELFF

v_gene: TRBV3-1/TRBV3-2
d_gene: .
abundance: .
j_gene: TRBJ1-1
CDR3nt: TGTGCCAGCAGCCCCCGGGGAAACACTGAAGCTTTCTTT
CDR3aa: CASSPRGNTEAFF

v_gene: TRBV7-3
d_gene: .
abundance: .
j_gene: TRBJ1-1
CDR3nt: TGTGCCAGCAGCTTTCAGGGGTTCACTGAAGCTTTCTTT
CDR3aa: CASSFQGFTEAFF

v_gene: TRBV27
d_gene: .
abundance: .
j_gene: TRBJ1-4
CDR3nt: TGTGCCAGCAGTCCCCGGGAAGGCCTCACTAATGAAAAACTGTTTTTT
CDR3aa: CASSPREGLTNEKLFF

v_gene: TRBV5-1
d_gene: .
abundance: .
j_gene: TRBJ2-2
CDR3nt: TGCGCCAGTGGGACAAGGGCGTCCGGGGAGCTGTTTTTT
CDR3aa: CASGTRASGELFF

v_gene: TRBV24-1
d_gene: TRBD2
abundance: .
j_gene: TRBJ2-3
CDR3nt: TGTGCCACCAGTGATCAAACTAGCGGGAGCTTGGATACGCAGTATTTT
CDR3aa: CATSDQTSGSLDTQYF

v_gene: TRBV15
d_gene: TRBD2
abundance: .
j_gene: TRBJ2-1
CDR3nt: TGTGCCACCAGCAGAGAGGGGCTAGCGGGGGCCTACAATGAGCAGTTCTTC
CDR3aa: CATSREGLAGAYNEQFF

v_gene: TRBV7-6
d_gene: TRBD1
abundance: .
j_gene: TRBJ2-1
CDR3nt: TGTGCCAGCAGCTTAGCGGGGACAGCCTTCAATGAGCAGTTCTTC
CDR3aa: CASSLAGTAFNEQFF

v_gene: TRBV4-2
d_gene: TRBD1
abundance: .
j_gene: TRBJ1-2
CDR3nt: TGTGCCAGCAGCCAAGGGACAGGCGAGGGCTACACCTTC
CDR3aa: CASSQGTGEGYTF

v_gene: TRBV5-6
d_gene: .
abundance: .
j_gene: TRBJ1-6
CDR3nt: TGTGCCAGCAGCCTGGACAGTCCGGAGGCACCCCTCCACTTT
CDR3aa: CASSLDSPEAPLHF

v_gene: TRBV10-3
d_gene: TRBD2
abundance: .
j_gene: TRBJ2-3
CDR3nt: TGTGCCATCAGTGTAGCGGGGACGAGCACAGATACGCAGTATTTT
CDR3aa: CAISVAGTSTDTQYF

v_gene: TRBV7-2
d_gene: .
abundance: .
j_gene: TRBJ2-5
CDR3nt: TGTGCCAGCAGCCCCGAGCGTACCCGGGAGACCCAGTACTTC
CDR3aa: CASSPERTRETQYF

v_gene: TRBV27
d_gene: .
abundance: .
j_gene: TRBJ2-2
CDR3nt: TGTGCCAGCAGTTTGACAGCGAACACCGGGGAGCTGTTTTTT
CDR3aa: CASSLTANTGELFF

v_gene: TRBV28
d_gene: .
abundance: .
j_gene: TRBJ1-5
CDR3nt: TGTGCCACTAGGGGCAGGGGTAGGGATCAGCCCCAGCATTTT
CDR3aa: CATRGRGRDQPQHF

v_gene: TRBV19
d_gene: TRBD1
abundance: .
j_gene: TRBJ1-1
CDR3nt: TGTGCCAGTACCATCCAAACAGGGGAGAACACTGAAGCTTTCTTT
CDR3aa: CASTIQTGENTEAFF

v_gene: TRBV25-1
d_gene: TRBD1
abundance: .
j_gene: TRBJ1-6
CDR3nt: TGTGCCAGCAGTTCCCAGACAGGGAGGAATTCACCCCTCCACTTT
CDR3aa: CASSSQTGRNSPLHF

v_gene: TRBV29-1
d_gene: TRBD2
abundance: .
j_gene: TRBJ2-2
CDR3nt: TGCAGCGTTGAGATACAGCGGGGGACCGGGGAGCTGTTTTTT
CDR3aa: CSVEIQRGTGELFF

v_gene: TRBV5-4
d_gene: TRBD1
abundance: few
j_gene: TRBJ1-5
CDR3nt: TGTGCCAGCAGCCTCGGGACAGATGGACAGCCCCAGCATTTT
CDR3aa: CASSLGTDGQPQHF

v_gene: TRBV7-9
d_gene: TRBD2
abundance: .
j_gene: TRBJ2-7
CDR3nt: TGTGCCAGCAGCCAGGACCACAGCGGGGCCCTTTCCTACGAGCAGTACTTC
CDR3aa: CASSQDHSGALSYEQYF

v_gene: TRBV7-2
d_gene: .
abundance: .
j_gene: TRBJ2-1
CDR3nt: TGTGCCAGCAGGCCAGACTTATCCTACAATGAGCAGTTCTTC
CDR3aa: CASRPDLSYNEQFF

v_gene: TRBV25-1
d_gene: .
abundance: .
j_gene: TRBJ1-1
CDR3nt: TGTGCCAGCAGTAGCCGGTGGGGGGTGAACACTGAAGCTTTCTTT
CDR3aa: CASSSRWGVNTEAFF

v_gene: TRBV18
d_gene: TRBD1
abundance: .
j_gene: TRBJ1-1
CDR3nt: TGTGCCAGCTCACCAGGGACAGGGAGCCTGAACACTGAAGCTTTCTTT
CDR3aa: CASSPGTGSLNTEAFF

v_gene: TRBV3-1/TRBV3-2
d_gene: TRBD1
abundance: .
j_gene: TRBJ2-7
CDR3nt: TGTGCCAGCAGCTCAACCGGGACAGGGTTGTCCTTC
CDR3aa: CASSSTGTGLSF

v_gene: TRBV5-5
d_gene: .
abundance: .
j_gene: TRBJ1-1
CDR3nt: TGTGCCAGCAGCTTGCAGACTCACATGAACACTGAAGCTTTCTTT
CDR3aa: CASSLQTHMNTEAFF

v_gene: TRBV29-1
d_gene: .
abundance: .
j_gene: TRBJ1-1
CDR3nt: TGCAGCGTTCAGGGGCCGAACACTGAAGCTTTCTTT
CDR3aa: CSVQGPNTEAFF

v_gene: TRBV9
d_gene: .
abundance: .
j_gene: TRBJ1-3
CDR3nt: TGTGCCAGCAGCCCCTCAGGGGTGAACAGAAACACCATATATTTT
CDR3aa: CASSPSGVNRNTIYF

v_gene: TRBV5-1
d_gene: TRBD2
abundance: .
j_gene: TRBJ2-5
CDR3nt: TGCGCCAGCACCCGGGTAGCGGGGGTGGAGACCCAGTACTTC
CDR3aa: CASTRVAGVETQYF

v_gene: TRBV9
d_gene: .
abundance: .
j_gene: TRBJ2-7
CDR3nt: TGTGCCAGCAGCGGAGGGACAAATAAAATGGACTACGAGCAGTACTTC
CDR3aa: CASSGGTNKMDYEQYF

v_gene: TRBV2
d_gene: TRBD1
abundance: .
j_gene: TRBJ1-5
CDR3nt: TGTGCCAGCAGGGCCGGGACAGGGGTAATTAATAGCAATCAGCCCCAGCATTTT
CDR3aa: CASRAGTGVINSNQPQHF

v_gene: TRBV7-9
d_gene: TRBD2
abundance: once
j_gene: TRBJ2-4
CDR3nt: TGTGCCAGCAGCTGGGGACTAGCGGGGGGAAAGGGCAAAAACATTCAGTACTTC
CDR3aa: CASSWGLAGGKGKNIQYF

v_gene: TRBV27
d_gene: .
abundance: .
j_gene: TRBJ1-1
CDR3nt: TGTGCCAGCAGTCCGGCGGGGAACACTGAAGCTTTCTTT
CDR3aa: CASSPAGNTEAFF

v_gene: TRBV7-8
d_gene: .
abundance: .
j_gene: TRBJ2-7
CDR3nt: TGTGCCAGCAGCTTAACAGGAACCTACGAGCAGTACTTC
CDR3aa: CASSLTGTYEQYF

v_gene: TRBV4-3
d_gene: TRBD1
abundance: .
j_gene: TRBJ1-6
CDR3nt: TGCGCCAGCAGCCATACCGGGACAGGGGCTGGGAATTCACCCCTCCACTTT
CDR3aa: CASSHTGTGAGNSPLHF

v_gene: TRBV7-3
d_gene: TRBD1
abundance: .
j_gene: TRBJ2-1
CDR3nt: TGTGCCAGCAGCTGGCGGACAGGGAGCTCCTACAATGAGCAGTTCTTC
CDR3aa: CASSWRTGSSYNEQFF